This T cell receptor (beta chain) stems from a study of T cell repertoires in cytomegalovirus infection. Study details: Both recently identified HLA-C-restricted and well-studied HLA-B-restricted CMV epitopes were used in the study. Based on public TCR beta signatures, there were indications of CMV infection and of a matching HLA type. General study findings and limits: Summed frequency of public TCR beta families distinguished CMV carriers with the relevant HLA. HLA-C-restricted, CMV-specific TCR beta clonotypes were dominant ex vivo.

This CDR3 has 12 amino acids. Trimming pared 7 bases from V and 2 bases from J, leaving 5 bases between. Germline V lookup: CDR1 KGHDR, CDR2 SFDVKD. This clonotype occurred a few times. Its antigen is still unknown. TCRdb analysed the reads with MiXCR anew, one entry per CDR3 protein. Of around 300,000 distinct CDR3 sequences detected, more than 20% appear once; the ten largest clones hold 10% to 15%. The receptor was derived from a human donor in good health (CMV status not recorded). Some clones in this sample may be carry-over from other donors' samples. The chain carries TRBV24-1 and TRBJ1-5; D is possibly TRBD1 (5 bases). The source was cultured PBMCs, collected from culture after CMV antigen stimulation. CDR3 DNA: TGTGCCACCAGCAGGGGCAATCAGCCCCAGCATTTT. Its translation: CATSRGNQPQHF.